This T cell receptor (beta chain) was obtained from a study of shared clonotypes between healthy human individuals. Study in general: Plates per donor: three CD4 naive, three CD4 memory, two CD8 naive, one CD8 memory. Overall study findings and caveats: What rarefaction showed was incomplete sorted-subset sequencing despite large depth.

Of note for this clone: Its antigen is unidentified.

Generated by immunoSEQ multiplex PCR, the TCRdb table keeps only in-frame clones and is missing some. The data show about 2 million clones, with around 96% seen just once and more than 0.95% held by the top ten. The naive CD8 fraction comprised CD45RO-negative cells positively selected for CCR7 and excluded terminally differentiated effector memory CD45RA+ cells. Trimming took off 2 bases at V and 4 bases at J, with 14 bases between the two ends. CDR1 is MNHNS and CDR2 is SASEGT in the germline V gene. The CDR3 runs to 15 residues. The V call is TRBV6-1, the J call TRBJ2-5; weak D call: TRBD1 (5 bases). The sample taken for sequencing was naive CD8+ T cells sorted from blood. The sequence was collected from a man aged 18 to 29 in good health. The CDR3: CASSEWVEQGETQYF. The CDR3 DNA sequence: TGTGCCAGCAGTGAATGGGTGGAGCAGGGAGAGACCCAGTACTTC.